These 17 T cell receptor beta chains were all obtained from the same sample, sequenced in a study of response to subunit inactivated influenza vaccine. TCRdb re-analysed the RT-PCR reads in MiXCR, keeping a single row per CDR3 protein. The table shows about 800,000 distinct CDR3 sequences, with 20% to 25% occurring only once. Material: PBMCs from blood, obtained about 5 days after vaccination. The receptors come from a man aged 45 to 65 who received an inactivated influenza vaccine.

This chain joins TRBV28 and TRBJ1-4, with a tentative D call TRBD1 (5 bases). The CDR3 sequence is 15 residues long. The germline V and J ends were trimmed by 6 bases and 0 bases, with 11 bases remaining between them. Germline V gene lookup returns CDR1 MDHEN and CDR2 SYDVKM. CDR3 residues: CASRGGGATNEKLFF. CDR3 sequence (DNA): TGTGCCAGCAGAGGCGGGGGGGCAACTAATGAAAAACTGTTTTTT.

The chain joins TRBV7-2 to TRBJ2-5, with 7 bases identical to TRBD2. With 3 bases clipped from V and 4 bases from J, the junction kept 8 bases outside the gene matches. The CDR3 is 15 residues long. CDR1 is SGHTA and CDR2 is FQGNSA in the germline V gene. CDR3 loop: CASSLILAPGETQYF. CDR3 nucleotide sequence: TGTGCCAGCAGCTTGATACTAGCGCCAGGAGAGACCCAGTACTTC.

The chain recombines TRBV18 with TRBJ2-5; TRBD1 agrees at 7 bases. CDR3 size: 14 residues. In germline, CDR1 is KGHSH, CDR2 LQKENI. Losses at the gene ends were 3 bases for V and 1 base for J; bases not matched to a gene: 2. The CDR3 here is CASSPTGPQETQYF. The CDR3 DNA reads TGTGCCAGCTCACCGACAGGGCCCCAAGAGACCCAGTACTTC.

There are a few counts of this clonotype. The chain has TRBV5-5 and TRBJ2-7; TRBD1 is a possible D gene (5 bases). This CDR3 comprises 16 residues. Germline lookup yields CDR1 SGHKS and CDR2 YYEKEE (reference sequence). V was pared by 0 bases and J by 2 bases, with 15 bases between. CDR3 loop: CASSLAAVLGAYEQYF. In DNA form, the CDR3 reads TGTGCCAGCAGCTTGGCTGCAGTCCTAGGGGCCTACGAGCAGTACTTC.

The V gene is TRBV5-1, the J gene TRBJ1-1, with 9 bases lining up with TRBD1. J was trimmed by 1 base and V by 4 bases; bases with no gene match: 5. This CDR3 region has 15 residues. Germline CDR1 is SGHRS and CDR2 is YFSETQ. The CDR3 sequence is CASSQHRGPNTEAFF. The CDR3 DNA sequence: TGCGCCAGCAGCCAACACAGGGGGCCGAACACTGAAGCTTTCTTT.

The chain couples TRBV20-1 to TRBJ2-2, with D perhaps matching TRBD1 (5 bases). CDR1 is DFQATT and CDR2 is SNEGSKA in the germline V gene (reference sequence). V gave up 2 bases and J gave up 4 bases, with 11 bases separating them. This CDR3 comprises 14 residues. Here the CDR3 reads CSARKQVGTGELFF. DNA of the CDR3: TGCAGTGCTAGAAAACAGGTCGGCACCGGGGAGCTGTTTTTT.

A few counts support this clonotype. This sequence joins TRBV24-1 and TRBJ2-3, with unresolved D. Between the trimmed V and J ends, which lost 6 bases and 1 base, there was a span of 7 bases. The CDR3 totals 13 residues. Germline V lookup: CDR1 KGHDR, CDR2 SFDVKD. The CDR3 region has the DNA TGTGCCACCAGTCTGGCGGGCACAGATACGCAGTATTTT. Amino acid sequence: CATSLAGTDTQYF.

V gene TRBV7-9 combines with J gene TRBJ2-7, with 7 bases fitting TRBD1. V was pared by 10 bases and J by 3 bases, with 6 bases of the junction left unmatched. Germline CDR1 and CDR2: SEHNR and FQNEAQ (reference sequence). The CDR3 contains 12 residues. As DNA, the CDR3 is TGTGCCACAGGACAGGTTATCTACGAGCAGTACTTC. Translation: CATGQVIYEQYF.

The CDR3 nucleotides are TGTGCCAGCAGCTTCAGCAATTCTAACGAGCAGTACTTC. Translated: CASSFSNSNEQYF. J is TRBJ2-7 and V is TRBV28; D unresolved. Trimming removed 6 bases at V and 5 bases at J, with 14 bases between. This CDR3 comprises 13 residues. Germline V gene sequence: CDR1 MDHEN, CDR2 SYDVKM. Full variable domain (missing parts from reference TRBV28 and TRBJ2-7): DVKVTQSSRYLVKRTGEKVFLECVQDMDHENMFWYRQDPGLGLRLIYFSYDVKMKEKGDIPEGYSVSREKKERFSLILESASTNQTSMYLCASSFSNSNEQYFGPGTRLTVT.

This clonotype was counted once. As the CDR3 is not closed by the conserved phenylalanine or tryptophan, this likely results from a read error. No DNA is shown, since the ends of the CDR3 on it are uncertain; the CDR3 is the one TCRdb lists. CDR3 loop: CASSQDWGTPLTL. This chain links TRBV4-2 with TRBJ2-7; TRBD1 is the table's D call, not checked against the DNA. The CDR3 is 13 residues long, counting both termini. Germline values: CDR1 LGHNA, CDR2 YNFKEQ.

CDR3: CASSSLRAGELFF. Written as DNA, the CDR3 is TGTGCCAGCAGCTCCCTCCGGGCCGGGGAGCTGTTTTTT. This chain connects TRBV7-9 to TRBJ2-2; no firm D call. The germline gives CDR1 SEHNR, CDR2 FQNEAQ (reference sequence). V was cut by 4 bases and J by 6 bases, with 9 bases left in between. This CDR3 has 13 amino acids.

The chain has TRBV7-2 and TRBJ2-2; 8 bases map to TRBD2. Germline V lookup: CDR1 SGHTA, CDR2 FQGNSA. The CDR3 loop spans 16 amino acids. V shed 0 bases and J 6 bases; nucleotides not matched to a gene: 6. The CDR3 nucleotides are TGTGCCAGCAGCTTAGCTGAACCGGGGGGGGCCGGGGAGCTGTTTTTT. It specifies CASSLAEPGGAGELFF.

The CDR3 reads CASSAPSGRDEQYF. The CDR3 region has the DNA TGTGCCAGCAGCGCCCCTAGCGGGAGGGACGAGCAGTACTTC. V usage is TRBV7-2 and J usage is TRBJ2-7, with TRBD2 matching 12 bases. Trimming took 5 bases from V and 5 from J; bases not matched to a gene: 4. The CDR3 has 14 residues. Germline values: CDR1 SGHTA, CDR2 FQGNSA. Complete variable domain (other parts from reference TRBV7-2 and TRBJ2-7): GAGVSQSPSNKVTEKGKDVELRCDPISGHTALYWYRQSLGQGLEFLIYFQGNSAPDKSGLPSDRFSAERTGGSVSTLTIQRTQQEDSAVYLCASSAPSGRDEQYFGPGTRLTVT.

The chain joins TRBV9 to TRBJ2-1; D might be TRBD2 (6 bases). Germline loops: CDR1 SGDLS, CDR2 YYNGEE. V lost 0 bases and J lost 1, with 11 bases in between. The CDR3 is 16 amino acids. The CDR3, as DNA: TGTGCCAGCAGCGTAGCTTCGGGAGTATCCTACAATGAGCAGTTCTTC. As protein: CASSVASGVSYNEQFF.

The chain joins TRBV5-1 to TRBJ2-7; D unclear. This CDR3 comprises 14 residues. Germline V lookup: CDR1 SGHRS, CDR2 YFSETQ. V was pared by 2 bases and J by 5 bases, with 14 bases between. DNA of the CDR3: TGCGCCAGCAGCTTCCGACAAGGAAGGGACGAGCAGTACTTC. It translates to CASSFRQGRDEQYF.

The J gene is TRBJ2-7, the V gene TRBV4-2, with TRBD1 matching 7 bases. The CDR3 consists of 16 residues. Germline V gene data show CDR1 as LGHNA and CDR2 as YNFKEQ. V gave up 0 bases and J gave up 3 bases; unmatched junction bases: 8. CDR3 loop: CASSQDPRDSHYEQYF. For the CDR3, the DNA is TGTGCCAGCAGCCAAGACCCCCGGGACAGCCACTACGAGCAGTACTTC.

CDR3 DNA sequence: TGTGCCAGCAGTTACGGAGACAGAGGCTCTGGGGCCAACGTCCTGACTTTC. Residues: CASSYGDRGSGANVLTF. V and J are TRBV6-2 or TRBV6-3 and TRBJ2-6, with D possibly TRBD1 on 5 matching bases. Trimming removed 2 bases from V and 0 bases from J, with 11 bases in between. Germline CDR1 is MNHEY and CDR2 is SVGEGT. This CDR3 contains 17 residues.